The next 28 T cell receptor beta chains were all read from a single sample in a study of cytomegalovirus exposure and HLA in healthy donors. Primers for the PCR totalled 60 Vbeta and 13 Jbeta. Repertoires were generated with immunoSEQ multiplex PCR, while TCRdb's copy carries only in-frame clones and drops some. The sample carries about 170,000 clones, more than 70% recorded once. The sample was PBMCs. The receptors were sampled from a girl aged 5 to 17 in good health and CMV-seronegative.

The gene calls are TRBV9 and TRBJ1-6, with TRBD1 as a possible D gene (5 bases). Germline values: CDR1 SGDLS, CDR2 YYNGEE. Trimming took 4 bases from V and 4 from J, leaving 9 bases between them. The CDR3 consists of 14 residues. CDR3 in DNA: TGTGCCAGCAGCCCAGGACAATATAATTCACCCCTCCACTTT. Translating it yields CASSPGQYNSPLHF.

The chain carries TRBV10-3 and TRBJ1-4; 8 bases agree with TRBD1. Germline values: CDR1 ENHRY, CDR2 SYGVKD. CDR3 size: 15 residues. V lost 4 bases, J lost 8 bases, and 9 bases stayed unmatched. The CDR3 region has the DNA TGTGCCATCAGTGCCAAGGACAGGGCTCGGGAAAAACTGTTTTTT. It yields the protein CAISAKDRAREKLFF.

This clone was counted only a few times. This chain links TRBV5-1 with TRBJ1-1, with TRBD1 as a possible D gene (5 bases). The CDR3 has 15 amino acids. Germline CDR1 is SGHRS and CDR2 is YFSETQ. The V and J ends lost 0 bases and 8 bases respectively, with 17 bases between them. CDR3 sequence: CASSLESGKEGEAFF. For the CDR3, the DNA is TGCGCCAGCAGCTTGGAGTCGGGCAAGGAGGGGGAAGCTTTCTTT.

V is TRBV19 and J is TRBJ1-1, with 7 bases matching TRBD1. CDR3 length: 15 amino acids. Germline loops: CDR1 LNHDA, CDR2 SQIVND (reference sequence). The V gene end was trimmed by 5 bases and the J gene end by 1 base; junction bases not matched to a gene: 7. CDR3 nucleotides: TGTGCCAGTAGTGTAGCCGGGACAGCGAACACTGAAGCTTTCTTT. It is translated as CASSVAGTANTEAFF. The variable domain in full, with the rest retrieved from reference TRBV19 and TRBJ1-1, is DGGITQSPKYLFRKEGQNVTLSCEQNLNHDAMYWYRQDPGQGLRLIYYSQIVNDFQKGDIAEGYSVSREKKESFPLTVTSAQKNPTAFYLCASSVAGTANTEAFFGQGTRLTVV.

The rearrangement joins TRBV6-1 to TRBJ1-6; TRBD1 aligns across 7 bases. In germline, CDR1 is MNHNS, CDR2 SASEGT. V was clipped by 6 bases and J by 7 bases; unmatched bases: 3. This CDR3 spans 13 amino acids. CDR3 in DNA: TGTGCCAGCAGGGGACAGTTAAATTCACCCCTCCACTTT. Translation: CASRGQLNSPLHF.

This chain joins TRBV6-1 and TRBJ2-7; a possible D gene is TRBD2 (5 bases). Trimming left V 5 bases short and J 0 bases short, with 5 bases between. CDR3 length: 12 amino acids. The germline CDR1 and CDR2 sequences are MNHNS and SASEGT. The CDR3 DNA is TGTGCCAGCAGTCGGGGCTCCTACGAGCAGTACTTC. It specifies CASSRGSYEQYF.

V and J are TRBV15 and TRBJ2-5; 10 bases map to TRBD2. The CDR3 spans 15 residues. Germline CDR1 and CDR2: LNHNV and YYDKDF (reference sequence). V shed 5 bases and J 4 bases; nucleotides not matched to a gene: 7. This CDR3 is CATSEGPSGGETQYF. CDR3 DNA: TGTGCCACCAGCGAGGGGCCTAGCGGGGGAGAGACCCAGTACTTC.

The J gene is TRBJ2-7, the V gene TRBV5-4, with TRBD2 matching over 11 bases. Losses at the gene ends were 5 bases for V and 0 bases for J; bases not matched to a gene: 16. The germline V gene encodes CDR1 SGHNT and CDR2 YYREEE (reference sequence). The CDR3 totals 19 residues. The CDR3 DNA sequence: TGTGCCAGCAGTTACCTAGTGTTGGGACTAGCGGCCAGCTCCTACGAGCAGTACTTC. Its protein product is CASSYLVLGLAASSYEQYF.

The chain uses TRBV7-3 and TRBJ1-1; no clear D gene. Germline-derived CDR1 and CDR2 are SGHTA and FQGTGA. The CDR3 consists of 14 residues. Trimming removed 0 bases at V and 1 base at J, with 6 bases between. The CDR3: CASSLTVANTEAFF. In DNA form, the CDR3 reads TGTGCCAGCAGCTTAACCGTGGCGAACACTGAAGCTTTCTTT.

J is TRBJ2-1 and V is TRBV29-1, with 9 bases identical to TRBD2. Trimming cost V 3 bases and J 2 bases; bases outside gene matches: 2. The CDR3 consists of 14 residues. The germline V gene encodes CDR1 SQVTM and CDR2 ANQGSEA. This CDR3 is CSVEERGAYNEQFF. As DNA, the CDR3 is TGCAGCGTTGAGGAGCGGGGGGCCTACAATGAGCAGTTCTTC.

The chain is built from TRBV7-9 and TRBJ2-2; 7 bases match TRBD1. This CDR3 spans 16 amino acids. Germline values: CDR1 SEHNR, CDR2 FQNEAQ (reference sequence). V was pared by 11 bases and J by 1 base, with 13 bases of the junction left unmatched. CDR3 DNA sequence: TGTGCCGCGGCAGGGGGACCTCTCTTGAACACCGGGGAGCTGTTTTTT. Protein product: CAAAGGPLLNTGELFF.

This chain joins TRBV19 and TRBJ2-2; perhaps TRBD1 as D (6 bases). V lost 3 bases and J lost 5, with 10 bases in between. This CDR3 is 14 amino acids long. Germline-derived CDR1 and CDR2 are LNHDA and SQIVND (reference sequence). CDR3 coding DNA: TGTGCCAGTAGTATCAGGGGCGCGACCGGGGAGCTGTTTTTT. Its protein product is CASSIRGATGELFF.

This chain joins TRBV5-6 and TRBJ1-1; D possibly corresponds to TRBD1 (5 bases). Germline V gene data show CDR1 as SGHDT and CDR2 as YYEEEE. CDR3 length: 14 residues. Trimming left V 4 bases short and J 8 bases short, with 18 bases between. CDR3 nucleotide sequence: TGTGCCAGCAGCGCCGGGGGAGGTCCCGTCGAAGCTTTCTTT. Amino acid sequence: CASSAGGGPVEAFF. Variable domain in full (rest from reference TRBV5-6 and TRBJ1-1): DAGVTQSPTHLIKTRGQQVTLRCSPKSGHDTVSWYQQALGQGPQFIFQYYEEEERQRGNFPDRFSGHQFPNYSSELNVNALLLGDSALYLCASSAGGGPVEAFFGQGTRLTVV.

This clone was found once. CDR3 in DNA: TGTGCCAGCAGTGAAGCCGGGACAGGGGGCACTGAAGCTTTCTTT. Translating it yields CASSEAGTGGTEAFF. The rearrangement links TRBV6-1 to TRBJ1-1; TRBD1 matches at 11 bases. Germline lookup yields CDR1 MNHNS and CDR2 SASEGT. The CDR3 has 15 residues. V lost 0 bases and J lost 4; bases outside the gene matches: 1.

This clone was seen a single time. The CDR3 DNA is TGTGCCAGCAGTATTACAGGGGATTCACACGAGCAGTACTTC. Encoded protein: CASSITGDSHEQYF. The V call is TRBV27, the J call TRBJ2-7, with 7 bases fitting TRBD1. The germline V gene has CDR1 MNHEY and CDR2 SMNVEV (reference sequence). The J segment lost 5 bases and the V segment lost 5 bases, leaving 9 bases of the junction unmatched. This CDR3 comprises 14 residues.

This sequence joins TRBV5-6 and TRBJ2-1, with a tentative D call TRBD1 (6 bases). CDR1 is SGHDT and CDR2 is YYEEEE in the germline V gene. Trimming took off 6 bases at V and 3 bases at J, with 10 bases between the two ends. The CDR3 consists of 13 residues. The CDR3 DNA sequence: TGTGCCAGCATGGAAGGGGGCTACAATGAGCAGTTCTTC. This encodes CASMEGGYNEQFF.

The chain joins TRBV4-1 to TRBJ2-7; 8 bases map to TRBD1. Germline CDR1 reads MGHRA; CDR2 reads YSYEKL. V gave up 3 bases and J gave up 2 bases; unmatched junction bases: 6. The CDR3 covers 15 residues. The CDR3, as DNA: TGCGCCAGCAGCCATGGTGGACAGGGAACCTACGAGCAGTACTTC. Translation: CASSHGGQGTYEQYF.

This chain uses TRBV10-2 with TRBJ1-4, with 9 bases identical to TRBD1. Germline values: CDR1 WSHSY, CDR2 SAAADI. V was clipped by 5 bases and J by 5 bases; unmatched bases: 6. The CDR3 is 15 amino acids. CDR3 DNA sequence: TGCGCCAGCAGTCACACAGGGGGCCGCAATGAAAAACTGTTTTTT. It specifies CASSHTGGRNEKLFF.

This clone was found a few times. The chain recombines TRBV7-9 with TRBJ2-6; D uncertain. The CDR3 contains 15 residues. V was shortened by 3 bases and J by 1 base, with 7 bases between the two germline ends. CDR1 SEHNR and CDR2 FQNEAQ come from the germline V gene (reference sequence). For the CDR3, the DNA is TGTGCCAGCAGCTTTCCGGTTTCTGGGGCCAACGTCCTGACTTTC. This translates into CASSFPVSGANVLTF.

The chain carries TRBV21-1 and TRBJ2-5; the table assigns TRBD2, which was not confirmed against the DNA. TRBV21-1 is deemed a pseudogene. The CDR3 contains 13 residues. The CDR3 DNA sequence: TGTGCCAGCAATGGAGATATCCAAGAGACCCAGTACTTC. Translating it yields CASNGDIQETQYF.

The V gene is TRBV6-5, the J gene TRBJ2-5; 10 bases match TRBD2. This CDR3 is built from 12 residues. CDR1 is MNHEY and CDR2 is SVGAGI in the germline V gene. V gave up 5 bases and J gave up 10 bases; unmatched junction bases: 4. The chain's CDR3 is CASSKLAGIQYF. CDR3 coding DNA: TGTGCCAGCAGTAAACTAGCGGGGATCCAGTACTTC.

The chain couples TRBV21-1 to TRBJ1-5. TRBV21-1 represents a pseudogene. The CDR3 covers 15 residues. The DNA for the CDR3 is TGTGCCAGCAGCACCACGGGGGGGAGCAATCAGCCCCAGCATTTT. It is translated as CASSTTGGSNQPQHF.

The chain joins TRBV6-5 to TRBJ2-1, with D perhaps matching TRBD1 (5 bases). V dropped 6 bases and J dropped 10 bases, with 10 bases sitting between them. This CDR3 has 11 amino acids. Germline V gives CDR1 MNHEY, CDR2 SVGAGI. This CDR3 is CASRSAGEQFF. The CDR3 nucleotides are TGTGCCAGCAGGTCGGCAGGGGAGCAGTTCTTC.

The chain couples TRBV7-9 to TRBJ1-2; D remains ambiguous. V lost 1 base and J lost 5, with 8 bases in between. The germline CDR1 and CDR2 sequences are SEHNR and FQNEAQ (reference sequence). The CDR3 loop spans 13 amino acids. The CDR3 nucleotides are TGTGCCAGCAGCTTAGAGAGGGCTTATGGCTACACCTTC. Its protein product is CASSLERAYGYTF.

The chain carries TRBV9 and TRBJ2-1; TRBD1 matches 9 bases. Germline V gene data show CDR1 as SGDLS and CDR2 as YYNGEE. The CDR3 has 16 amino acids. V was clipped by 0 bases and J by 8 bases; unmatched bases: 9. Here the CDR3 reads CASSVADRGRGDEQFF. Here the CDR3 DNA reads TGTGCCAGCAGCGTAGCGGACAGGGGCAGGGGGGATGAGCAGTTCTTC.

The chain combines TRBV2 with TRBJ2-3; 7 positions agree with TRBD2. V shed 6 bases and J 4 bases; nucleotides not matched to a gene: 13. The germline gives CDR1 SNHLY, CDR2 FYNNEI. The CDR3 covers 16 residues. This CDR3 is CASSPWTRKSSDTQYF. CDR3 coding DNA: TGTGCCAGCAGCCCATGGACTAGGAAGAGCTCAGATACGCAGTATTTT.

The rearrangement links TRBV29-1 to TRBJ1-1; the D is unclear. CDR3 length: 14 residues. V dropped 8 bases and J dropped 3 bases, with 19 bases sitting between them. Germline assignment: CDR1 SQVTM and CDR2 ANQGSEA. The DNA of the CDR3 is TGCAGCTCCAACCCCAACTGGGGAGACACTGAAGCTTTCTTT. Protein: CSSNPNWGDTEAFF.

The chain is built from TRBV6-6 and TRBJ1-3; 9 nucleotides align to TRBD1. From germline, CDR1 is MNHNY and CDR2 SVGAGI (reference sequence). J gave up 2 bases and V 11 bases, and 7 bases lay outside the gene matches. The CDR3 consists of 14 residues. The CDR3 nucleotides are TGTGCCTGCACCCGGGACAGGGCTGGAAACACCATATATTTT. It translates to CACTRDRAGNTIYF.